Listed below are T cell receptor beta chains from one sample, sequenced in a study of CXCR3-negative and CXCR3-positive naive CD8 T cells. TCRdb reanalyzed the 5' RACE reads and collapses them to one entry per CDR3 protein, without DNA. The listing records roughly 90,000 distinct CDR3 sequences. The sequenced sample was naive CXCR3- CD8+ T cells from blood. The receptors originated from a human donor in good health. Some clones in this sample may be carry-over from other donors' samples. CDR3s include the opening cysteine and the closing phenylalanine or tryptophan.

v_call	j_call	cdr3_aa
TRBV4-1	TRBJ2-2	CASSLQEGTGGELFF
TRBV12-3/TRBV12-4	TRBJ2-7	CASSSDREEYEQYF
TRBV3-1	TRBJ1-1	CASSQEMGGRSEAFF
TRBV5-5	TRBJ2-7	CASSYKSYEQYF
TRBV5-1	TRBJ1-1	CASSLFQGVNTEAFF
TRBV28	TRBJ2-7	CASSTPSYEQYF
TRBV29-1	TRBJ2-7	CSVEVRDRAYEQYF
TRBV2	TRBJ2-1	CASSERGTGTDNEQFF
TRBV4-1	TRBJ2-1	CASRIAGGLSSYNEQFF
TRBV7-2	TRBJ1-5	CASSPTGFNQPQHF
TRBV6-1	TRBJ2-5	CASSEPPETQYF
TRBV2	TRBJ2-7	CASSEYSPYEQYF